These T cell receptor beta chains were read from a single sample in a study of shared clonotypes between healthy human individuals. TCRdb's copy holds only in-frame clones and misses some; the assay was immunoSEQ multiplex PCR. The data show 950,000 to 1,300,000 clones, with about 70% seen just once and nearly 1.5% held by the top ten. Sequenced material: memory CD4+ T cells sorted from blood. These receptor sequences come from a man between 18 and 35 years old in good health. CDR3s include the opening cysteine and the closing phenylalanine or tryptophan. A D gene is named only where the DNA matches it firmly. The size entry is marked missing in some rows and otherwise reads once, few, many or a size class.

J | V | D | size | DNA | CDR3
TRBJ2-3 | TRBV19 | TRBD2 | . | TGTGCCAGTAGTGGTAGCGGGAGTTTAGCAGATACGCAGTATTTT | CASSGSGSLADTQYF
TRBJ2-5 | TRBV14 | TRBD1 | . | TGTGCCAGCAGCCCCGGGCTGACAGGGGGCAGAGAGACCCAGTACTTC | CASSPGLTGGRETQYF
TRBJ1-1 | TRBV13 | TRBD1 | . | TGTGCCAGCAGCTTAAGTTGGCCGGACAGGGGATTGAGTACTGAAGCTTTCTTT | CASSLSWPDRGLSTEAFF
TRBJ1-2 | TRBV19 | TRBD1 | . | TGTGCCAGTAGCCTCGGTGGAGGGGGCCCTAGCTATGGCTACACCTTC | CASSLGGGGPSYGYTF
TRBJ2-7 | TRBV29-1 | . | . | TGCAGCGTCGCCCCGGGACACTCCTACGAGCAGTACTTC | CSVAPGHSYEQYF
TRBJ2-5 | TRBV15 | . | . | TGTGCCACCAGCAGAGCGGGACTCCAAGAGACCCAGTACTTC | CATSRAGLQETQYF
TRBJ1-2 | TRBV28 | . | few | TGTGCCAGCAGTTTTACAGGTTCGCGTGGCTACACCTTC | CASSFTGSRGYTF
TRBJ2-3 | TRBV5-1 | . | . | TGCGCCAGCAGCGCCCCAGAGTCCGCAGATACGCAGTATTTT | CASSAPESADTQYF
TRBJ1-2 | TRBV30 | . | . | TGTGCCTGGTATGCAGGGCGCGGCTACACCTTC | CAWYAGRGYTF
TRBJ1-3 | TRBV6-5 | TRBD1 | . | TGTGCCAGCAGTGCCACAGGGGCTACTGGAAACACCATATATTTT | CASSATGATGNTIYF
TRBJ2-3 | TRBV25-1 | . | . | TGTGCCAGCAGTGAAAAGGGGCAGGGGTTTGCAGATACGCAGTATTTT | CASSEKGQGFADTQYF
TRBJ2-7 | TRBV6-5 | . | . | TGTGCCAGCAGTTACGGGCAGGGCGGCTACGAGCAGTACTTC | CASSYGQGGYEQYF
TRBJ2-7 | TRBV5-1 | TRBD1 | . | TGCGCCAGCAGCCGGGACAGCTATTACGAGCAGTACTTC | CASSRDSYYEQYF
TRBJ2-3 | TRBV7-2 | . | . | TGTGCCAGCAGCTTTGCGCCAAAACGCACAGATACGCAGTATTTT | CASSFAPKRTDTQYF
TRBJ2-7 | TRBV9 | TRBD1 | . | TGTGCCAGCAGCTCCACTGGGACAGGGGCGGTTCAGTACTTC | CASSSTGTGAVQYF
TRBJ1-5 | TRBV6-1 | TRBD1 | . | TGTGCCAGCAGTGGCGGGACAGGGATCCAGCCCCAGCATTTT | CASSGGTGIQPQHF
TRBJ1-2 | TRBV7-2 | . | few | TGTGCCAGCAGCCGACGGGGGCAGACCTCCCCTGGCTACACCTTC | CASSRRGQTSPGYTF
TRBJ1-1 | TRBV6-1 | . | . | TGTGCCAGCACCATAGGGACTGAAGCTTTCTTT | CASTIGTEAFF
TRBJ1-1 | TRBV6-5 | . | few | TGTGCCAGCAGTTACCCCGGGACACCGCGGGCTTTCTTT | CASSYPGTPRAFF
TRBJ2-7 | TRBV6-1 | TRBD1 | . | TGTGCCAGCAGTCCCCGGGACAGTAGACCCTACGAGCAGTACTTC | CASSPRDSRPYEQYF
TRBJ1-1 | TRBV29-1 | TRBD1 | . | TGCAGCGTTGCCAAGGGGGCGGCTGACACTGAAGCTTTCTTT | CSVAKGAADTEAFF
TRBJ1-2 | TRBV28 | . | . | TGTGCCAGCAGTACCAGTTATGGCTACACCTTC | CASSTSYGYTF
TRBJ2-1 | TRBV30 | . | . | TGTGCCTGGAGTGTAAACGGGGTGGCGTACAATGAGCAGTTCTTC | CAWSVNGVAYNEQFF
TRBJ2-7 | TRBV4-1 | . | . | TGCGCCAGCAGCATCAAACCGTCGGCGGAGCAGTACTTC | CASSIKPSAEQYF
TRBJ1-1 | TRBV7-9 | TRBD1 | once | TGTGCCGCTAGGGGGGGACAGTATAATGAAGCTTTCTTT | CAARGGQYNEAFF
TRBJ1-2 | TRBV5-1 | . | . | TGCGCCAGCAGCTTGGGGTACAACTATGGCTACACCTTC | CASSLGYNYGYTF
TRBJ2-5 | TRBV7-2 | . | . | TGTGCCAGCAGCTTAGTTCCCCACACCCAGTACTTC | CASSLVPHTQYF
TRBJ2-5 | TRBV7-9 | . | . | TGTGCCAGCAGCACATACGAGACCCAGTACTTC | CASSTYETQYF
TRBJ1-1 | TRBV7-2 | . | . | TGTGCCAGCAGCTTACAGGGGCTGGTCACTGAAGCTTTCTTT | CASSLQGLVTEAFF
TRBJ2-2 | TRBV4-1 | TRBD2 | . | TGCGCCAGCAGCCAGGGGGGGACCGGGGAGCTGTTTTTT | CASSQGGTGELFF
TRBJ2-7 | TRBV2 | . | . | TGTGCCAGCAGTGCGGAACAGGGTAGGAACGAGCAGTACTTC | CASSAEQGRNEQYF
TRBJ2-3 | TRBV7-8 | . | . | TGTGCCAGCAGCTTTCGGAATACGCAGTATTTT | CASSFRNTQYF
TRBJ1-6 | TRBV19 | . | few | TGTGCCAGTACCTCGGCGGCCTCACCCCTCCACTTT | CASTSAASPLHF
TRBJ1-2 | TRBV6-1 | TRBD1 | few | TGTGCCTCCTCCCCCTCTCGGGGACAGAATGGCTTC | CASSPSRGQNGF
TRBJ2-7 | TRBV11-2 | TRBD2 | . | TGTGCCAGCAGCTGGTGGGGTAGCGGGGGTTGGGACGAGCAGTACTTC | CASSWWGSGGWDEQYF
TRBJ1-1 | TRBV7-8 | . | . | TGTGCCAGCAGCTTAATGCGATTTGGAGGGCGGGGGACTGAAGCTTTCTTT | CASSLMRFGGRGTEAFF
TRBJ2-1 | TRBV12-5 | TRBD2 | once | TGTGCTAGTGGTTTGGCGATCGGACTAGCGGGCTACAATGAGCAGTTCTTC | CASGLAIGLAGYNEQFF
TRBJ1-2 | TRBV10-3 | TRBD1 | . | TGTGCCATCAGTAACGACAGGGGTCGGGGCTACACCTTC | CAISNDRGRGYTF
TRBJ2-2 | TRBV10-3 | . | . | TGTGCCATCAGTGGAAGAGGGGACACCGGGGAGCTGTTTTTT | CAISGRGDTGELFF
TRBJ1-5 | TRBV5-1 | . | . | TGCGCCAGAAGGACGGATAGCAATCAGCCCCAGCATTTT | CARRTDSNQPQHF
TRBJ2-1 | TRBV7-9 | . | . | TGTGCCAGCAGCTTAGTGGGACTCCCAAGCTCCTACAATGAGCAGTTCTTC | CASSLVGLPSSYNEQFF
TRBJ2-5 | TRBV5-1 | TRBD1 | . | TGCGCCAGCAGCTCCGTCGGGGGACAGGGAGAGACCCAGTACTTC | CASSSVGGQGETQYF
TRBJ2-3 | TRBV28 | TRBD2 | . | TGTGCCAGCAGTTCTAGCGGGGGGGCTACAGATACGCAGTATTTT | CASSSSGGATDTQYF